This T cell receptor (beta chain) was sequenced during a study of early T cells in non-severe SARS-CoV-2 infection. At the level of the study: With bulk RNA from unsorted whole blood as input, sequencing yielded unpaired chains.

Molecules of cDNA were individually given unique molecular identifiers that were attached to them. TCRdb processed the 5' RACE reads anew with MiXCR; each CDR3 protein has one entry. Of around 26,000 distinct CDR3 sequences listed, around 4.4% were seen once; the top ten hold 9.5% to 12%. V gave up 5 bases and J gave up 5 bases, with 19 bases separating them. CDR1 is LNHDA, CDR2 SQIVND, per germline (reference sequence). The CDR3 totals 15 residues. The V gene is TRBV19, the J gene TRBJ2-7, with D tentatively TRBD1 (6 bases). The source of this sequence is an adult who was a healthcare worker with PCR-confirmed SARS-CoV-2 infection or an uninfected control (not recorded which). Sequencing was carried out using whole blood. The chain's CDR3 is CASSRPGQKNNEQYF. CDR3 nucleotide sequence: TGTGCCAGTAGTCGCCCCGGACAGAAAAACAACGAGCAGTACTTC. Full variable domain (missing parts from reference TRBV19 and TRBJ2-7): DGGITQSPKYLFRKEGQNVTLSCEQNLNHDAMYWYRQDPGQGLRLIYYSQIVNDFQKGDIAEGYSVSREKKESFPLTVTSAQKNPTAFYLCASSRPGQKNNEQYFGPGTRLTVT.